This T cell receptor (beta chain) emerged from a study of control samples from healthy donors and cancer patients. This CDR3 contains 14 residues. Looked up from germline, CDR1 is SGHDT and CDR2 is YYEEEE. V lost 5 bases, J lost 3 bases, and 14 bases lay in between. Measured with immunoSEQ multiplex PCR; TCRdb has only the in-frame clones, and not every one. The sample comprises more than 100,000 clones, roughly nine tenths of which are singletons, and approximately 7.8% rests with the top ten. V and J are TRBV5-6 and TRBJ1-1; the D gene is possibly TRBD1 (6 bases). The sample consisted of blood. The sequence was collected from a young woman in good health. CDR3 in DNA: TGTGCCAGCAGATTCGACAGGTCATACACTGAAGCTTTCTTT. Protein: CASRFDRSYTEAFF. Full variable domain (rest looked up from reference TRBV5-6 and TRBJ1-1): DAGVTQSPTHLIKTRGQQVTLRCSPKSGHDTVSWYQQALGQGPQFIFQYYEEEERQRGNFPDRFSGHQFPNYSSELNVNALLLGDSALYLCASRFDRSYTEAFFGQGTRLTVV.